The 25 T cell receptor beta chains below were found in one sample sequenced in a study of metastatic and nonmetastatic thyroid tumors. From the PCR reads, TCRdb re-called clones with MiXCR. The sample consists of 33,000 or so clones, approximately 7.4% of them appearing once. Patients had received no treatment of any kind before thyroid surgery. The sample taken for sequencing was blood. Source of these receptors: a female donor with papillary thyroid cancer or a benign thyroid nodule (not recorded which). Some clones in this sample may be carry-over from other donors' samples.

This clone was recorded many times. Relative to the germline gene, one junction end is altered; a read error may explain this. The J gene is TRBJ2-2, the V gene TRBV7-7; TRBD2 might be the D (6 bases). Germline assignment: CDR1 SSHAT and CDR2 FNYEAQ (reference sequence). The CDR3 is 14 residues long. CDR3 region: CASSPTGGAGELFF. The DNA of the CDR3 is TGTGCTAGCAGCCCTACCGGGGGAGCCGGGGAGCTGTTTTTT.

This clone was recorded at least ten times. The chain links TRBV5-1 to TRBJ2-7, with 8 positions matching TRBD1. CDR3 size: 16 residues. Losses at the gene ends were 0 bases for V and 3 bases for J; bases not matched to a gene: 8. CDR1 and CDR2 (germline): SGHRS, YFSETQ. CDR3 amino acids: CASSLASGQAYYEQYF. The CDR3 nucleotides read TGCGCCAGCAGCTTGGCCTCGGGACAGGCGTACTACGAGCAGTACTTC.

This clone was picked up many times. The chain joins TRBV11-1 to TRBJ1-2; 10 bases fit TRBD1. The CDR3 is 17 residues long. V trimming: 4 bases; J trimming: 2 bases; junction bases outside the gene matches: 10. CDR1 is SGHAT, CDR2 FQDESV, per germline (reference sequence). CDR3 protein: CASSSRPGQGGNYGYTF. The CDR3 nucleotides are TGTGCCAGCAGCTCTCGGCCCGGACAGGGGGGCAACTATGGCTACACCTTC. The variable domain in full, completed from reference TRBV11-1 and TRBJ1-2, reads EAEVAQSPRYKITEKSQAVAFWCDPISGHATLYWYRQILGQGPELLVQFQDESVVDDSQLPKDRFSAERLKGVDSTLKIQPAELGDSAMYLCASSSRPGQGGNYGYTFGSGTRLTVV.

This clone was observed many times. The V and J genes are TRBV7-3 and TRBJ2-7; 8 bases fit TRBD1. V shed 5 bases and J 1 base; nucleotides not matched to a gene: 4. This CDR3 has 14 amino acids. The germline V gene encodes CDR1 SGHTA and CDR2 FQGTGA. The CDR3 DNA follows: TGTGCCAGCAGCCGAGGGACAGGATCCTACGAGCAGTACTTC. This encodes CASSRGTGSYEQYF.

This clone was counted at least ten times. The chain couples TRBV19 to TRBJ1-2; TRBD1 matches 9 bases. The V gene end was trimmed by 5 bases and the J gene end by 4 bases; junction bases not matched to a gene: 11. Germline V CDR1 and CDR2: LNHDA, SQIVND (reference sequence). This CDR3 comprises 16 residues. The CDR3 protein is CASSPAGQGGGYGYTF. In DNA, the CDR3 is TGTGCCAGTAGTCCCGCGGGACAGGGAGGTGGCTATGGCTACACCTTC.

The CDR3, as DNA: TGTGCCAGCAGCCCCGGGACTCTCCAAGAGACCCAGTACTTC. Encoded protein: CASSPGTLQETQYF. The chain has TRBV4-2 and TRBJ2-5; tentative D call: TRBD2 (6 bases). The V and J ends lost 4 bases and 1 base respectively, with 10 bases between them. The CDR3 consists of 14 residues. Germline assignment: CDR1 LGHNA and CDR2 YNFKEQ.

This clone came up many times. The gene calls are TRBV29-1 and TRBJ2-7; D perhaps matches TRBD2 (5 bases). From germline, CDR1 is SQVTM and CDR2 ANQGSEA. Trimming stripped 7 bases from V and 0 bases from J, with 10 bases between. The CDR3 has 12 amino acids. CDR3 bases: TGCAGCGCTACTAGAAACTCCTACGAGCAGTACTTC. It yields the protein CSATRNSYEQYF.

On this clone: Given a much more abundant clone one base away, this may be a read error. This rearrangement joins TRBV20-1 to TRBJ1-2; TRBD1 aligns across 7 bases. V was pared by 8 bases and J by 5 bases, with 8 bases of the junction left unmatched. This CDR3 contains 12 residues. CDR1 and CDR2 from the germline V gene are DFQATT and SNEGSKA (reference sequence). Here the CDR3 DNA reads TGCAGTACGGAACAGGGGAGTTATGGCTACACCTTC. Protein: CSTEQGSYGYTF.

This clone was observed many times. The chain joins TRBV24-1 to TRBJ1-3; D gene ambiguous. The CDR3 covers 15 residues. V was trimmed by 2 bases and J by 7 bases, leaving 14 bases between them. CDR1 and CDR2 (germline): KGHDR, SFDVKD. The CDR3 DNA reads as TGTGCCACCAGTGATTCCCGACGGACGGGGAACACCATATATTTT. Translated: CATSDSRRTGNTIYF.

There are many counts of this clone. The chain has TRBV20-1 and TRBJ2-1; TRBD2 agrees at 7 bases. CDR1 is DFQATT, CDR2 SNEGSKA, per germline (reference sequence). This CDR3 spans 15 amino acids. The V and J ends lost 2 bases and 8 bases, in that order; junction bases with no gene match: 12. CDR3 region: CSARMPSGSRYEQFF. In DNA form, the CDR3 reads TGCAGTGCTAGAATGCCTAGCGGTTCACGATATGAGCAGTTCTTC.

This clone was picked up many times. The chain carries TRBV28 and TRBJ2-5; maybe TRBD2 (6 bases). CDR3 size: 18 residues. CDR1 is MDHEN and CDR2 is SYDVKM in the germline V gene. Trimming took off 8 bases at V and 3 bases at J, with 28 bases between the two ends. The CDR3: CASGPPISSVLGKETQYF. The CDR3 nucleotides read TGTGCCAGCGGGCCCCCAATATCTAGCGTGCTCGGAAAAGAGACCCAGTACTTC.

This clone has ten or more counts. The chain uses TRBV7-9 and TRBJ2-7; 10 bases fit TRBD1. Germline lookup yields CDR1 SEHNR and CDR2 FQNEAQ (reference sequence). The CDR3 is 15 amino acids. Trimming removed 4 bases from V and 3 bases from J; junction bases left unmatched: 6. This CDR3 is CASSYRQGASYEQYF. The CDR3 nucleotides read TGTGCCAGCAGCTATCGACAGGGGGCTAGCTACGAGCAGTACTTC.

This clone was detected many times. The V call is TRBV6-1, the J call TRBJ1-2; D remains unclear. CDR3 size: 12 residues. The V and J ends lost 4 bases and 0 bases respectively, with 3 bases between them. Germline CDR1 and CDR2: MNHNS and SASEGT. The CDR3 DNA follows: TGTGCCAGCAGTGGCCCTAACTATGGCTACACCTTC. This sequence encodes CASSGPNYGYTF.

This clone showed up many times. The rearrangement joins TRBV11-3 to TRBJ2-3, with D tentatively TRBD2 (5 bases). The CDR3 is 14 amino acids. V gave up 5 bases and J gave up 6 bases, with 15 bases separating them. Per germline, CDR1 SGHNT and CDR2 YENEEA. The CDR3 protein is CASSLAQATDTQYF. Here the CDR3 DNA reads TGTGCCAGCAGCCTAGCCCAAGCAACCGATACGCAGTATTTT. The variable domain in full, with the rest retrieved from reference TRBV11-3 and TRBJ2-3, is EAGVVQSPRYKIIEKKQPVAFWCNPISGHNTLYWYLQNLGQGPELLIRYENEEAVDDSQLPKDRFSAERLKGVDSTLKIQPAELGDSAVYLCASSLAQATDTQYFGPGTRLTVL.

This clone was recorded many times. The sample has other DNA sequences that encode this CDR3 too. CDR3 nucleotide sequence: TGTGCCACCAGCAGAGAGTCTGTGGACCAACTAGCCAAAAACATTCAGTACTTC. It encodes CATSRESVDQLAKNIQYF. The chain has TRBV15 and TRBJ2-4, with D unresolved. V shed 0 bases and J shed 0 bases, with 15 bases lying between them. The V gene's germline CDR1 is LNHNV and CDR2 YYDKDF (reference sequence). CDR3 length: 18 residues. The full variable domain, rest sourced from reference TRBV15 and TRBJ2-4, is DAMVIQNPRYQVTQFGKPVTLSCSQTLNHNVMYWYQQKSSQAPKLLFHYYDKDFNNEADTPDNFQSRRPNTSFCFLDIRSPGLGDTAMYLCATSRESVDQLAKNIQYFGAGTRLSVL.

The sample holds many counts of this clone. The gene calls are TRBV24-1 and TRBJ2-1, with a weak D call TRBD1 (6 bases). The CDR3 is 13 residues long. Germline V gene lookup returns CDR1 KGHDR and CDR2 SFDVKD. V was shortened by 4 bases and J by 5 bases, with 8 bases between the two germline ends. The CDR3 coding sequence is TGTGCCACCAGTGAATACAGGGACAATGAGCAGTTCTTC. Protein product: CATSEYRDNEQFF.

This clone was observed many times. The chain uses TRBV30 and TRBJ1-1, with D possibly TRBD1 on 5 matching bases. Trimming removed 3 bases at V and 4 bases at J, with 15 bases between. There are 14 residues in the CDR3. From germline, CDR1 is GTSNPN and CDR2 SVGIG (reference sequence). The CDR3 coding sequence is TGTGCCTGGAGGGGAAGGGGCTTGGGCACTGAAGCTTTCTTT. It is translated as CAWRGRGLGTEAFF.

The sample holds many counts of this clone. The chain combines TRBV7-3 with TRBJ1-1; 7 bases fit TRBD1. Germline lookup yields CDR1 SGHTA and CDR2 FQGTGA. After removal of 4 bases from V and 0 bases from J, the junction contained 2 bases not matched to a gene. CDR3 length: 14 residues. In DNA, the CDR3 is TGTGCCAGCAGCTCGGGACAGATGAACACTGAAGCTTTCTTT. Translated, it gives CASSSGQMNTEAFF.

This clone was seen ten or more times. A junction end diverges from the germline sequence, so it may reflect a read error. The sample holds other DNA sequences that translate to the same CDR3. The chain joins TRBV11-1 to TRBJ2-1; TRBD2 might be the D (6 bases). The CDR3 is 16 residues long. Germline V CDR1 and CDR2: SGHAT, FQDESV (reference sequence). The CDR3 protein is CASSSPRDSFDNEQFF. CDR3 in DNA: TGTGCCAGCAGCTCCCCCAGGGACTCCTTCGATAATGAGCAGTTCTTT.

This clone was observed at least ten times. V is TRBV7-8 and J is TRBJ1-1; 10 bases match TRBD1. The V gene end was trimmed by 5 bases and the J gene end by 4 bases; junction bases not matched to a gene: 4. CDR1 is SGHVS and CDR2 is FQNEAQ in the germline V gene. The CDR3 is made up of 14 amino acids. The CDR3 loop reads CASSRRDRGTEAFF. For the CDR3, the DNA is TGTGCCAGCAGCCGCAGGGACAGGGGCACTGAAGCTTTCTTT. The complete variable domain, with remaining parts taken from reference TRBV7-8 and TRBJ1-1, reads GAGVSQSPRYKVAKRGQDVALRCDPISGHVSLFWYQQALGQGPEFLTYFQNEAQLDKSGLPSDRFFAERPEGSVSTLKIQRTQQEDSAVYLCASSRRDRGTEAFFGQGTRLTVV.

This clone was seen many times. This CDR3 is also generated by other DNA sequences in the sample. This CDR3 is CASSSSDRAKNIQYF. The DNA of the CDR3 is TGTGCCAGCAGTTCAAGTGACAGGGCCAAAAACATTCAGTACTTC. V usage is TRBV6-1 and J usage is TRBJ2-4, with D perhaps matching TRBD1 (6 bases). With 5 bases removed from V and 1 base from J, the gap between germline ends came to 12 bases. This CDR3 contains 15 residues. CDR1 and CDR2 (germline): MNHNS, SASEGT.

The table lists this clone with many counts. The chain carries TRBV20-1 and TRBJ2-4; 9 bases are a match to TRBD2. Germline V CDR1 and CDR2: DFQATT, SNEGSKA (reference sequence). There are 13 residues in the CDR3. With V trimmed by 5 bases and J by 8 bases, 7 bases remained unmatched. The CDR3: CSAPRSGGDIQYF. For the CDR3, the DNA is TGCAGTGCTCCTCGTAGCGGGGGTGACATTCAGTACTTC.

This clone was counted ten times or more. J is TRBJ1-1 and V is TRBV5-1; D is ambiguous. Trimming cost V 5 bases and J 0 bases, with 11 bases left between them. Germline V CDR1 and CDR2: SGHRS, YFSETQ. CDR3 length equals 14 residues. The CDR3 reads CASSIISMNTEAFF. CDR3 sequence (DNA): TGCGCCAGCAGTATAATCAGTATGAACACTGAAGCTTTCTTT.

This clone appeared many times. This chain connects TRBV20-1 to TRBJ2-7; 9 bases line up with TRBD2. The V gene's germline CDR1 is DFQATT and CDR2 SNEGSKA (reference sequence). The CDR3 spans 14 residues. Trimming at V came to 0 bases and at J to 4 bases, leaving 4 bases not matched to a gene. This chain's CDR3 is CSAREPAGGYEQYF. The CDR3 DNA follows: TGCAGTGCTAGAGAACCAGCGGGAGGTTACGAGCAGTACTTC.

This clone has a count of ten or more. The chain is built from TRBV28 and TRBJ1-1; 11 bases align to TRBD1. Germline V gene data show CDR1 as MDHEN and CDR2 as SYDVKM. With V trimmed by 5 bases and J by 3 bases, 11 bases remained unmatched. The CDR3 loop spans 17 amino acids. The CDR3 here is CASSVPGQGGSDTEAFF. The CDR3 DNA is TGTGCCAGCAGTGTACCGGGACAGGGGGGGTCGGACACTGAAGCTTTCTTT.